Presented here are 5 T cell receptor beta chains from one specimen sequenced in a study of blood T cell repertoires in COVID-19 (TCRdb year 2020). The library was built by means of the immunoSEQ multiplex PCR assay. TCRdb retrieved this table from immuneACCESS and kept in-frame rearrangements only. Not all clones are present; in checked studies, unresolved V genes account for under half, and no reason is known for the remainder. The sample contains about 23,000 clones, about 90% of them found a single time. The ten most abundant clones make up approximately 21% of the sample. The sample consisted of peripheral blood. The source is a man between 65 and 80 years old in a cohort sampled during active COVID-19.

The CDR3 reads CASSPIGAYGYTF. CDR3 bases: TGTGCCAGCAGCCCCATTGGGGCCTATGGCTACACCTTC. J is TRBJ1-2 and V is TRBV7-2; maybe TRBD1 (5 bases). V was cut by 5 bases and J by 4 bases, with 11 bases left in between. The CDR3 consists of 13 residues. The V gene's germline CDR1 is SGHTA and CDR2 FQGNSA.

V usage is TRBV11-3 and J usage is TRBJ2-1; 8 bases are shared with TRBD2. Germline loops: CDR1 SGHNT, CDR2 YENEEA. Trimming at V came to 5 bases and at J to 4 bases, leaving 10 bases not matched to a gene. This CDR3 has 16 amino acids. DNA for the CDR3: TGTGCCAGCAGCCGGAAAAGCGGGAGTCCATACAATGAGCAGTTCTTC. The encoded protein is CASSRKSGSPYNEQFF.

The CDR3 DNA sequence: TGTGCCAGCAGCAAAGGGGGGACAGGGGCGAACGAGCAGTACTTC. This codes for CASSKGGTGANEQYF. V gene TRBV21-1 combines with J gene TRBJ2-7; no check of the table's D call, TRBD1, against the DNA was made. TRBV21-1 is a documented pseudogene. The CDR3 is made up of 15 amino acids.

CDR3 protein: CATCRVADNTGELFF. In DNA form, the CDR3 reads TGTGCCACCTGTCGGGTAGCGGATAACACCGGGGAGCTGTTTTTT. The rearrangement uses TRBV15 and TRBJ2-2; a weak D match, TRBD2 (6 bases). CDR1 and CDR2 from the germline V gene are LNHNV and YYDKDF (reference sequence). The CDR3 has 15 amino acids. V lost 8 bases, J lost 2 bases, and 15 bases lay in between. Full variable domain (rest looked up from reference TRBV15 and TRBJ2-2): DAMVIQNPRYQVTQFGKPVTLSCSQTLNHNVMYWYQQKSSQAPKLLFHYYDKDFNNEADTPDNFQSRRPNTSFCFLDIRSPGLGDTAMYLCATCRVADNTGELFFGEGSRLTVL.

The rearrangement uses TRBV5-5 and TRBJ2-2, with 8 bases fitting TRBD2. The CDR3 spans 15 residues. Germline trimming cut 3 bases from V and 7 bases from J; bases unmatched to any gene: 8. Germline V lookup: CDR1 SGHKS, CDR2 YYEKEE (reference sequence). Written as DNA, the CDR3 is TGTGCCAGCAGCTCCCAACCGGGGGGGTTCGGGGAGCTGTTTTTT. This codes for CASSSQPGGFGELFF.